Listed below are T cell receptor beta chains from one sample, sequenced in a study of radiation and T cells in renal cell carcinoma. Some clones are missing from TCRdb's copy, which holds only in-frame ones; the method was immunoSEQ multiplex PCR. The sample lists 140,000 or so clones, 75% to 90% occurring once. Material: blood, obtained from a patient whose treatment included radiotherapy and nephrectomy. These receptors came from a woman in her fifties or sixties with renal cell carcinoma. Each CDR3 is given without its conserved first and last residue.

TRBV4-1	-	ASSQGYGETYEQY
TRBV5-1	TRBJ2-3	ASSLVPTTASTDTQY
TRBV9	TRBJ1-3	ASSSWTGASAGNTIY
TRBV5-1	TRBJ2-3	ASSPSTDTQY
TRBV18	TRBJ1-6	ASSPTRAVDNSPLH
TRBV27	TRBJ2-5	ASSLWGVETQY
TRBV28	TRBJ1-1	ASSPHRGAF
TRBV7-2	TRBJ1-2	ASSSTGSLYGYT
TRBV15	TRBJ2-3	ATSRGVGGASTDTQY
TRBV10-3	TRBJ1-5	AISPVRDSNQPQH
TRBV5-1	TRBJ2-3	ASSFELTSATDTQY
TRBV6-5	TRBJ2-3	ASALVTGTDTQY
TRBV30	TRBJ1-3	AWSRLGASGNTIY
TRBV5-1	TRBJ1-1	ASSQGWSTEDAEAF
TRBV7-9	TRBJ2-1	ASSLSDRAYNEQF
TRBV7-2	TRBJ2-7	ASSSRVGARASYEQY
TRBV2	TRBJ1-1	ASSGGGTGAF
TRBV25-1	TRBJ1-5	ASSESDNSNQPQH
TRBV5-8	TRBJ2-7	ASSLDGTDSYEQY
TRBV6-5	TRBJ2-2	ASSNANAGELF
TRBV4-1	TRBJ2-2	ASSHGTGDTGELF
TRBV19	TRBJ1-4	ASSPKWAQGEKLF
TRBV18	TRBJ1-2	ASSQGSEQGYGYT
TRBV7-9	TRBJ2-5	ASSPASGGLETQY
TRBV6-6	TRBJ1-1	ASSYGRGGTEAF
TRBV28	TRBJ1-2	ASSLRAVAGAGYT
TRBV2	TRBJ1-1	ASSEALAREDEAF
TRBV7-8	TRBJ1-1	ASSLGTEAF
TRBV10-3	TRBJ1-4	AISADATNEKLF
TRBV18	TRBJ2-1	ASSPGLAGAREQF
TRBV25-1	TRBJ2-7	ASSPSGSRYEQY
TRBV5-4	TRBJ1-1	ASSSVTGRA
TRBV9	TRBJ1-1	ASSEGPGGASTEAF
TRBV5-1	TRBJ1-4	ASSQGQAANEKLF
TRBV19	TRBJ2-3	ASRTKGISDTQY
TRBV11-2	TRBJ2-7	ASRPLAATYEQY